A selection of T cell receptor beta chains follows, all from one sample in a study of shared clonotypes between healthy human individuals. Clones were sequenced by immunoSEQ multiplex PCR, and TCRdb holds only the in-frame ones, with some missing. The sample records roughly 500,000 clones, roughly 80% being singletons. The specimen was PBMCs. The receptors were gathered from a woman aged 40 to 50 in good health. Some clones in this sample may be carry-over from other donors' samples. The CDR3 runs from the conserved cysteine through the conserved F or W. A D gene is named only where the DNA matches it firmly. Size values are once, few and many counts, or a class for expanded clones, and some rows have none.

V	J	size	D	DNA	CDR3
TRBV28	TRBJ1-5	-	TRBD1	TGTGCCAGCAGTTTCACGCAGGGGGATTATCAGCCCCAGCATTTT	CASSFTQGDYQPQHF
TRBV7-3	TRBJ2-2	-	TRBD2	TGTGCCAGCAGCCCCTCAGCGGGAGGTCCGAACACCGGGGAGCTGTTTTTT	CASSPSAGGPNTGELFF
TRBV7-8	TRBJ2-5	-	-	TGTGCCAGCAGCCCAATCTTCCTACAGGAGACCCAGTACTTC	CASSPIFLQETQYF
TRBV6-5	TRBJ2-3	-	-	TGTGCCAGCAGTTTGAACATATGGGTAGATACGCAGTATTTT	CASSLNIWVDTQYF
TRBV7-3	TRBJ2-5	-	-	TGTGCCAGCAGCCTCAGCGCGGGGCCCCAAGAGACCCAGTACTTC	CASSLSAGPQETQYF
TRBV11-3	TRBJ2-1	-	TRBD2	TGTGCCAGCAGCTTAGGAGGGACTAGCGAAAATGAGCAGTTCTTC	CASSLGGTSENEQFF
TRBV19	TRBJ1-1	-	-	TGTGCCAGTAGTAATCCAGGGTTGGGCACTGAAGCTTTCTTT	CASSNPGLGTEAFF
TRBV30	TRBJ2-3	-	-	TGTGCCTACCGACTAGGCACAGATACGCAGTATTTT	CAYRLGTDTQYF
TRBV5-1	TRBJ1-1	-	TRBD1	TGCGCCAGCAGCTTGGAGGGGACAGGGATTAACATGAACACTGAAGCTTTCTTT	CASSLEGTGINMNTEAFF
TRBV2	TRBJ2-7	-	TRBD2	TGTGCCAGCCGTCGGGAGGCCTACGAGCAGTACTTC	CASRREAYEQYF
TRBV7-6	TRBJ2-3	-	-	TGTGCCAGCAGCTTAGCGGAGGCAGGGGGGACAGATACGCAGTATTTT	CASSLAEAGGTDTQYF
TRBV7-2	TRBJ1-4	-	-	TGTGCCAGCAGCCCCGGGACGGAAAATGAAAAACTGTTTTTT	CASSPGTENEKLFF
TRBV27	TRBJ2-3	-	-	TGTGCCAGCAGTTTAATGGGAACAGATACGCAGTATTTT	CASSLMGTDTQYF
TRBV10-3	TRBJ1-1	few	-	TGTGCCATCAGGGAGAAGGACACTGAAGCTTTCTTT	CAIREKDTEAFF
TRBV27	TRBJ2-7	-	-	TGTGCCAGCAGTTTAAACGGAGTTAACTACGAGCAGTACTTC	CASSLNGVNYEQYF
TRBV7-2	TRBJ2-5	once	TRBD1	TGTGCCAGCAGCTTAGCGCAGGGGGCAGATCAAGAGACCCAGTACTTC	CASSLAQGADQETQYF
TRBV9	TRBJ2-3	once	-	TGTGCCAGCAGTGGCGCGGATACGCAGTATTTT	CASSGADTQYF
TRBV19	TRBJ2-7	-	-	TGTGCCAGTAGTATAGGACGGGACGGCGAGCAGTACTTC	CASSIGRDGEQYF
TRBV5-4	TRBJ1-2	-	-	TGTGCCAGCAGCTTGTACGCGGGTCCCACTGGCTACACCTTC	CASSLYAGPTGYTF
TRBV5-1	TRBJ2-2	-	-	TGCGCCAGCAGCTTGGCCTACGGGAAAGGGGAGCTGTTTTTT	CASSLAYGKGELFF
TRBV30	TRBJ2-7	few	TRBD1	TGTGCCTGGCACAGGGACAGCAGGGCCTACGAGCAGTACTTC	CAWHRDSRAYEQYF
TRBV29-1	TRBJ2-3	-	TRBD2	TGCAGCGTTGGGGGTAGCGGGGGCAGCACAGATACGCAGTATTTT	CSVGGSGGSTDTQYF
TRBV5-1	TRBJ2-6	-	-	TGCGCCAGCAGCCCGGGGGTCTCTGGGGCCAACGTCCTGACTTTC	CASSPGVSGANVLTF
TRBV30	TRBJ2-5	-	-	TGTGCCTGGAGCCCAGACAGCGCTGGGACCCAGTACTTC	CAWSPDSAGTQYF
TRBV28	TRBJ1-2	few	-	TGTGCCAGCAGGCCGACAGTCGTCTATGGCTACACCTTC	CASRPTVVYGYTF
TRBV2	TRBJ2-7	-	-	TGTGCCAGCAGTCCCGGCCAGGGTGAGTACTTC	CASSPGQGEYF
TRBV7-8	TRBJ1-5	once	-	TGTGCCAGCAGCGCCCAGGGTCAGCCCCAGCATTTT	CASSAQGQPQHF
TRBV30	TRBJ1-5	-	-	TGTGCCTGGAGTGTAGGCGGGAATCAGCCCCAGCATTTT	CAWSVGGNQPQHF
TRBV6-1	TRBJ1-1	-	TRBD1	TGTGCCAGCGGGAGGCCAGGGGGTAGTGAGACTGAAGCTTTCTTT	CASGRPGGSETEAFF
TRBV9	TRBJ2-5	-	TRBD1	TGTGCCAGCAGCGTAGGGATAGGGGGCGAAGTGGAGACCCAGTACTTC	CASSVGIGGEVETQYF
TRBV5-1	TRBJ2-2	-	TRBD2	TGCGCCAGCAGCTACTCCGGGACTAGCCCCGGGGAGCTGTTTTTT	CASSYSGTSPGELFF
TRBV7-9	TRBJ1-2	-	-	TGTGCCAGCAGCCTCCCGTTTGAGGAGTCGTCAAGCTACACCTTC	CASSLPFEESSSYTF
TRBV28	TRBJ1-3	-	-	TGTGCCAGCAGCCCAACAGGGAGAGGAAACACCATATATTTT	CASSPTGRGNTIYF
TRBV5-1	TRBJ1-5	once	-	TGCGCCAGCAGCTTCCGGGGCAATCAGCCCCAGCATTTT	CASSFRGNQPQHF
TRBV7-9	TRBJ2-6	few	-	TGTGCCAGCAGCTCAGACTCTGGGGCCAACGTCCTGACTTTC	CASSSDSGANVLTF
TRBV5-6	TRBJ2-1	-	-	TGTGCCAGCAGCTTCTGGGCAGTATCCTACAATGAGCAGTTCTTC	CASSFWAVSYNEQFF
TRBV2	TRBJ1-2	-	TRBD1	TGTGCCAGCATCTGGTCTCGGGGGACAGGGGAAATCGATGGCTACACCTTC	CASIWSRGTGEIDGYTF
TRBV2	TRBJ2-3	-	TRBD2	TGTGCCAGCAGTGAGGAGCGGGGGGGCACAGATACGCAGTATTTT	CASSEERGGTDTQYF
TRBV25-1	TRBJ2-1	-	-	TGTGCCAGCAGTGAAAAAGAGTACAATGAGCAGTTCTTC	CASSEKEYNEQFF
TRBV28	TRBJ1-2	-	TRBD1	TGTGCCAGCAGTTTCCCAGGGGGGAACTATGGCTACACCTTC	CASSFPGGNYGYTF
TRBV12-1	TRBJ2-1	once	-	TGTGCCAGCAGCGCGAGTTATACCGGGACTAGCCGCGATGAGCAGTTCTTC	CASSASYTGTSRDEQFF
TRBV30	TRBJ2-2	few	TRBD1	TGTGCCTACAAGGCCCCGACAGGGGGGGACACCGGGGAGCTGTTTTTT	CAYKAPTGGDTGELFF
TRBV19	TRBJ2-7	-	TRBD1	TGTGCCAGTAGCCCGACAGGGGGCGGCGAGCAGTACTTC	CASSPTGGGEQYF
TRBV14	TRBJ2-5	-	-	TGTGCCAGCAGCCCCTGGGGAAGCCTACAAGAGACCCAGTACTTC	CASSPWGSLQETQYF
TRBV9	TRBJ2-1	-	TRBD2	TGTGCCAGCAGCGTAGACGGGAGGAGCTACAATGAGCAGTTCTTC	CASSVDGRSYNEQFF
TRBV5-8	TRBJ1-5	-	TRBD1	TGTGCCAGCAGCTTGGACAGGACAGGGCCCCAGCATTTT	CASSLDRTGPQHF